Detailed here is one T cell receptor beta chain. Time point in this sample: baseline, week 1 (first vaccination visit). Treatment given: pre-vaccination baseline after standard-of-care therapy. The data belong to a study of a mutant IDH1 vaccine in newly diagnosed glioma. TCRdb's table, derived via immunoSEQ multiplex PCR, lists solely in-frame clones and lacks some. The repertoire has around 37,000 clones, about 78% of them found once; the top ten carry approximately 8.4%. The CDR3 has 13 residues. Germline values: CDR1 SGHRS, CDR2 YFSETQ. Trimming shortened V by 2 bases and J by 1 base, and 5 bases separated the two germline ends.

The source of this sequence is a man aged 40-50 years with glioma. Some clones in this sample may be carry-over from other donors' samples. The sample in question was PBMCs, obtained from a glioma patient treated with radiotherapy, temozolomide or both. The V and J genes are TRBV5-1 and TRBJ2-3; D ambiguous. The CDR3 spells CASSFRGTDTQYF. As DNA, the CDR3 is TGCGCCAGCAGCTTTCGGGGCACAGATACGCAGTATTTT. The full variable domain, completed using reference TRBV5-1 and TRBJ2-3, is KAGVTQTPRYLIKTRGQQVTLSCSPISGHRSVSWYQQTPGQGLQFLFEYFSETQRNKGNFPGRFSGRQFSNSRSEMNVSTLELGDSALYLCASSFRGTDTQYFGPGTRLTVL.